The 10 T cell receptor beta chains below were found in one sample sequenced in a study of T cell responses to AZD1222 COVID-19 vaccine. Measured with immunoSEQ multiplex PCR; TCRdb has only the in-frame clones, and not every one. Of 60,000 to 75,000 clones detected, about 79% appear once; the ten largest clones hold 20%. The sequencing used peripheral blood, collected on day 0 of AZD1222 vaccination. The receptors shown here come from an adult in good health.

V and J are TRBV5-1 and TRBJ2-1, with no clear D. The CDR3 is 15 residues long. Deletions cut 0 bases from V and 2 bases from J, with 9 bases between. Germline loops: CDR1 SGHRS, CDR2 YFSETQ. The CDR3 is CASSLAGGTYNEQFF. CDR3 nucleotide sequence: TGCGCCAGCAGCTTGGCCGGTGGGACCTACAATGAGCAGTTCTTC.

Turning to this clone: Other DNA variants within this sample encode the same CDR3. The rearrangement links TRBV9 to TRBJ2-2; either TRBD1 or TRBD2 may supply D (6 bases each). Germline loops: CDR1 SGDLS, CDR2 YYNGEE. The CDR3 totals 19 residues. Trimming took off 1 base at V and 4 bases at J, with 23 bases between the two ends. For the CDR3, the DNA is TGTGCCAGCAGCGTACCGGGACTCGCGGAGGGGGGAGGCACCGGGGAGCTGTTTTTT. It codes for CASSVPGLAEGGGTGELFF.

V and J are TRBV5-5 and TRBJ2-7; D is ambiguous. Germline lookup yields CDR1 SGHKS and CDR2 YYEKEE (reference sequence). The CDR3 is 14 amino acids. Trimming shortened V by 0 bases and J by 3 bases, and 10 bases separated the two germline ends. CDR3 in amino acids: CASSLGSKDYEQYF. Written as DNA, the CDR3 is TGTGCCAGCAGCTTGGGCAGTAAGGACTACGAGCAGTACTTC. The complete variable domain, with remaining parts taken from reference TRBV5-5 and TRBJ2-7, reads DAGVTQSPTHLIKTRGQQVTLRCSPISGHKSVSWYQQVLGQGPQFIFQYYEKEERGRGNFPDRFSARQFPNYSSELNVNALLLGDSALYLCASSLGSKDYEQYFGPGTRLTVT.

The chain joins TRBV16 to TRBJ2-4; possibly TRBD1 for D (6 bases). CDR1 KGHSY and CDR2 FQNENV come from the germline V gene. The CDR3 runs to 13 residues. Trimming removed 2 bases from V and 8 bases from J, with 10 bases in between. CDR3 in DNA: TGTGCCAGCAGCCAAGGGGGCGTACACATTCAGTACTTC. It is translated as CASSQGGVHIQYF.

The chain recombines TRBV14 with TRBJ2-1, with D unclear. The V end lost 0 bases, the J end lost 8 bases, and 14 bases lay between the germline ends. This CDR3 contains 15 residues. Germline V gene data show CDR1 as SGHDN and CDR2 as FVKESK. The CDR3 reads CASSQDLSLWDEQFF. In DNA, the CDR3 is TGTGCCAGCAGCCAAGATTTGTCCCTCTGGGATGAGCAGTTCTTC.

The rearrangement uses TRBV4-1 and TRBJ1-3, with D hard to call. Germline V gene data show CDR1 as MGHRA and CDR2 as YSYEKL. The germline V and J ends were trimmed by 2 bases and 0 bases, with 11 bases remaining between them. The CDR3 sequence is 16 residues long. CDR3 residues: CASSQSTGSSGNTIYF. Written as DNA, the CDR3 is TGCGCCAGCAGCCAATCTACCGGGTCCTCTGGAAACACCATATATTTT.

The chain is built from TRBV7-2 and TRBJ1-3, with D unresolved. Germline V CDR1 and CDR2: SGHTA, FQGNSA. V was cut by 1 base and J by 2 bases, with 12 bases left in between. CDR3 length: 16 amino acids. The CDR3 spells CASSLVQPAAGNTIYF. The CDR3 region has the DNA TGTGCCAGCAGCTTAGTACAGCCCGCCGCTGGAAACACCATATATTTT.

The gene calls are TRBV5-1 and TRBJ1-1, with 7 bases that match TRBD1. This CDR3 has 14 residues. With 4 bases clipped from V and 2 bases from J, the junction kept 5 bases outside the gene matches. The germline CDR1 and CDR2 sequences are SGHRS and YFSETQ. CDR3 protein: CASSRGPANTEAFF. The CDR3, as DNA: TGCGCCAGCAGCAGGGGGCCAGCCAACACTGAAGCTTTCTTT.

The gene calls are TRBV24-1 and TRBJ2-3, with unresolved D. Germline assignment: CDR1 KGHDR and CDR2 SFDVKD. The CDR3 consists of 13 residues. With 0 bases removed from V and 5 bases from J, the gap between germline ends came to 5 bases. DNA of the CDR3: TGTGCCACCAGTGATTTGTTATTAGATACGCAGTATTTT. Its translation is CATSDLLLDTQYF.

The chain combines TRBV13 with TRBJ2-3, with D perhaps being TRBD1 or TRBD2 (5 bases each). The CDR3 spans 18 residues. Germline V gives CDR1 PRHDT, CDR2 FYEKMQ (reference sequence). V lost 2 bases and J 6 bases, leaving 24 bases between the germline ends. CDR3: CASSLLSTPGPKADTQYF. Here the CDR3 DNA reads TGTGCCAGCAGCTTACTTTCAACGCCGGGACCCAAGGCGGATACGCAGTATTTT.